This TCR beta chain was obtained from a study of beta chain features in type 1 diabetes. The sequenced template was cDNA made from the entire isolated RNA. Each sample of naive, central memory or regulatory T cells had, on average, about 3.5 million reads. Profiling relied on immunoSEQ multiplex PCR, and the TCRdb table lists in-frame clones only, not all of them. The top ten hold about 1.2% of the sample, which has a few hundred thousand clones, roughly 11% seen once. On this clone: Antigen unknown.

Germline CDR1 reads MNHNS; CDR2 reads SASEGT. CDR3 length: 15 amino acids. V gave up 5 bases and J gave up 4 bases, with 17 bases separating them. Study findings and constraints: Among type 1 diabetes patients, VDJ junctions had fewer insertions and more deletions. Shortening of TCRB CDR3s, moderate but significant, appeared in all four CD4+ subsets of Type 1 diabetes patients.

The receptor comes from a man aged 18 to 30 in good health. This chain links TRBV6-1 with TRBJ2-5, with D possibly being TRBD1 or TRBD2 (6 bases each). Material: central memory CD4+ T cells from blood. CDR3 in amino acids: CASSRRGGTRETQYF. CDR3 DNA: TGTGCCAGCAGTCGGCGTGGAGGGACAAGAGAGACCCAGTACTTC.